The text below deals with one T cell receptor (beta chain). Its target is unknown. The repertoire was sequenced with immunoSEQ multiplex PCR; TCRdb's copy has only in-frame clones and lacks some. Among 200,000 to 250,000 clones, less than 75% were seen once, and the ten largest hold roughly 14%. TCR beta libraries used roughly 2.2 micrograms of genomic DNA from cryopreserved PBMCs. The sample is drawn from a study of cytotoxic CD8 clonotypes in ibrutinib-treated CLL. Turning to the study itself: Response samples came after a median about 12 months of treatment, range 6 to 36.

CDR1 and CDR2 from the germline V gene are KGHSY and FQNENV. CDR3 length equals 15 residues. V gave up 4 bases and J gave up 3 bases, with 16 bases separating them. Study-wide results and limits: The study sampled sustained-remission and progressing patients at different times. Relative to age-matched healthy donors, clonality at baseline was higher, and it tracked circulating CD8+ T-cell counts.

The material was PBMCs, obtained after 24 months of ibrutinib treatment. The V call is TRBV16, the J call TRBJ2-7; D might be TRBD1 (6 bases). This receptor was identified in a human donor with chronic lymphocytic leukemia. CDR3 loop: CASSPVTGSFYEQYF. DNA for the CDR3: TGTGCCAGCAGCCCCGTGACAGGTTCGTTCTACGAGCAGTACTTC.